These T cell receptor beta chains were read from a single sample in a study of CD8 T cells in ankylosing spondylitis. TCRdb processed the 5' RACE reads anew with MiXCR; each CDR3 protein has one entry. Of fewer than 250,000 distinct CDR3 sequences listed, over 9.5% are singletons. The sequenced sample was blood, either unsorted or a sorted T cell fraction (not recorded which). The receptors were gathered from a male donor with ankylosing spondylitis or in good health (not recorded which). Each CDR3 is given with its conserved first and last residue. The order of the fields is clone size, V gene, J gene, D gene, CDR3 protein, CDR3 DNA. A D gene is named only where the DNA matches it firmly. Expanded clones get a size class; other rows say once, few or many, or leave the size out.

clone size: few
V gene: TRBV12-3/TRBV12-4
J gene: TRBJ2-6
D gene: NA
CDR3 protein: CASSLNPRQFIAGANVLTF
CDR3 DNA: TGTGCCAGCAGTTTAAATCCCCGACAGTTCATAGCTGGGGCCAACGTCCTGACTTTC

clone size: NA
V gene: TRBV19
J gene: TRBJ2-7
D gene: NA
CDR3 protein: CARFFEDRAYEQYF
CDR3 DNA: TGTGCCAGGTTCTTCGAGGACAGAGCTTACGAGCAGTACTTC

clone size: NA
V gene: TRBV29-1
J gene: TRBJ1-1
D gene: NA
CDR3 protein: CSVAGGVTEAFF
CDR3 DNA: TGCAGCGTTGCGGGGGGTGTGACTGAAGCTTTCTTT

clone size: many
V gene: TRBV7-2
J gene: TRBJ1-2
D gene: TRBD1
CDR3 protein: CASSLNRNRGGGYTF
CDR3 DNA: TGTGCCAGCAGCCTAAATCGAAACAGGGGAGGTGGCTACACCTTC

clone size: many
V gene: TRBV12-3/TRBV12-4
J gene: TRBJ2-7
D gene: NA
CDR3 protein: CASRELGADSSYEQYF
CDR3 DNA: TGTGCCAGCAGGGAACTAGGGGCCGATTCCTCCTACGAGCAGTACTTC

clone size: NA
V gene: TRBV3-1
J gene: TRBJ1-4
D gene: TRBD1
CDR3 protein: CASSQEWTGEKLFF
CDR3 DNA: TGTGCCAGCAGCCAAGAATGGACAGGCGAAAAACTGTTTTTT

clone size: many
V gene: TRBV7-2
J gene: TRBJ2-3
D gene: TRBD2
CDR3 protein: CASSPQAGGRYTQYF
CDR3 DNA: TGTGCCAGCAGCCCACAAGCGGGGGGGAGGTATACGCAGTATTTT

clone size: few
V gene: TRBV20-1
J gene: TRBJ2-3
D gene: TRBD2
CDR3 protein: CSTLRRGGRDTQYF
CDR3 DNA: TGCAGTACCCTAAGGCGGGGGGGCCGGGATACGCAGTATTTT

clone size: few
V gene: TRBV7-2
J gene: TRBJ1-4
D gene: NA
CDR3 protein: CASSFSTTNEKLFF
CDR3 DNA: TGTGCCAGCAGCTTTAGCACGACTAATGAAAAACTGTTTTTT

clone size: NA
V gene: TRBV2
J gene: TRBJ1-1
D gene: NA
CDR3 protein: CASSEALRRAEAFF
CDR3 DNA: TGTGCCAGCAGTGAAGCGCTTCGCAGGGCGGAAGCTTTCTTT

clone size: many
V gene: TRBV12-3/TRBV12-4
J gene: TRBJ2-3
D gene: NA
CDR3 protein: CASSRTFLTQYF
CDR3 DNA: TGTGCCAGCAGCCGGACTTTTTTGACGCAGTATTTT

clone size: many
V gene: TRBV5-1
J gene: TRBJ2-3
D gene: TRBD1
CDR3 protein: CASSARQGFTDTQYF
CDR3 DNA: TGCGCCAGCAGCGCACGACAGGGGTTCACAGATACGCAGTATTTT

clone size: many
V gene: TRBV29-1
J gene: TRBJ2-2
D gene: TRBD2
CDR3 protein: CSGGTTRSGELFF
CDR3 DNA: TGCAGCGGGGGGACTACGCGGTCCGGGGAGCTGTTTTTT

clone size: few
V gene: TRBV30
J gene: TRBJ2-6
D gene: NA
CDR3 protein: CAWSEGDWAGANVLTF
CDR3 DNA: TGTGCCTGGAGTGAGGGGGATTGGGCTGGGGCCAACGTCCTGACTTTC

clone size: NA
V gene: TRBV2
J gene: TRBJ2-3
D gene: NA
CDR3 protein: CASSEWANTDTQYF
CDR3 DNA: TGTGCCAGCAGTGAATGGGCCAACACAGATACGCAGTATTTT

clone size: NA
V gene: TRBV7-2
J gene: TRBJ1-1
D gene: NA
CDR3 protein: CASKPGPNTEAFF
CDR3 DNA: TGTGCCAGCAAGCCCGGACCGAACACTGAAGCTTTCTTT

clone size: many
V gene: TRBV5-1
J gene: TRBJ2-3
D gene: TRBD2
CDR3 protein: CASSSGDYTDTQYF
CDR3 DNA: TGCGCCAGCAGCTCGGGGGACTACACAGATACGCAGTATTTT

clone size: few
V gene: TRBV5-1
J gene: TRBJ1-6
D gene: NA
CDR3 protein: CASSLMTEGNSPLHF
CDR3 DNA: TGCGCCAGCAGCTTGATGACGGAGGGAAATTCACCCCTCCACTTT

clone size: NA
V gene: TRBV11-1
J gene: TRBJ2-1
D gene: TRBD2
CDR3 protein: CASSRPLAGTDEQFF
CDR3 DNA: TGTGCCAGCAGCCGTCCCCTAGCGGGGACGGATGAGCAGTTCTTC

clone size: many
V gene: TRBV3-1
J gene: TRBJ2-5
D gene: NA
CDR3 protein: CASSQDPRTTTQYF
CDR3 DNA: TGTGCCAGCAGCCAAGATCCGCGTACAACGACCCAGTACTTC

clone size: many
V gene: TRBV12-3/TRBV12-4
J gene: TRBJ2-5
D gene: TRBD2
CDR3 protein: CASTSGFQETQYF
CDR3 DNA: TGTGCCAGTACTAGCGGGTTCCAAGAGACCCAGTACTTC

clone size: NA
V gene: TRBV7-9
J gene: TRBJ2-3
D gene: NA
CDR3 protein: CASSPNTGAFPDTQYF
CDR3 DNA: TGTGCCAGCAGCCCTAATACGGGGGCCTTCCCAGATACGCAGTATTTT

clone size: many
V gene: TRBV5-8
J gene: TRBJ2-3
D gene: TRBD1
CDR3 protein: CASRPDRVNPTDTQYF
CDR3 DNA: TGTGCCAGCAGACCTGACAGGGTCAACCCCACAGATACGCAGTATTTT

clone size: many
V gene: TRBV20-1
J gene: TRBJ1-1
D gene: NA
CDR3 protein: CSARRASSISNTEAFF
CDR3 DNA: TGCAGTGCTAGGAGGGCCTCCAGTATTTCTAACACTGAAGCTTTCTTT

clone size: NA
V gene: TRBV5-1
J gene: TRBJ2-1
D gene: NA
CDR3 protein: CASSLGELSSYNEQFF
CDR3 DNA: TGCGCCAGCAGCTTGGGTGAGCTGAGCTCCTACAATGAGCAGTTCTTC

clone size: many
V gene: TRBV28
J gene: TRBJ2-1
D gene: NA
CDR3 protein: CASSLPGRQEQFF
CDR3 DNA: TGTGCCAGCAGTTTGCCGGGTCGTCAGGAGCAGTTCTTC

clone size: many
V gene: TRBV10-3
J gene: TRBJ2-7
D gene: NA
CDR3 protein: CAISDGGNSYEQYF
CDR3 DNA: TGTGCCATCAGTGACGGTGGCAACTCCTACGAGCAGTACTTC

clone size: many
V gene: TRBV12-3/TRBV12-4
J gene: TRBJ2-5
D gene: NA
CDR3 protein: CASRPGPRMTQYF
CDR3 DNA: TGTGCCAGCAGACCGGGACCCCGTATGACCCAGTACTTC

clone size: many
V gene: TRBV7-6
J gene: TRBJ2-3
D gene: NA
CDR3 protein: CASSLERGDTQYF
CDR3 DNA: TGTGCCAGCAGCTTAGAGAGAGGAGATACGCAGTATTTT

clone size: few
V gene: TRBV9
J gene: TRBJ1-2
D gene: NA
CDR3 protein: CASSVEPGGGDTF
CDR3 DNA: TGTGCCAGCAGCGTCGAACCGGGGGGTGGCGACACCTTC

clone size: few
V gene: TRBV7-3
J gene: TRBJ2-1
D gene: TRBD2
CDR3 protein: CASSQLAGVQFF
CDR3 DNA: TGTGCCAGCAGCCAACTAGCGGGGGTGCAGTTCTTC

clone size: many
V gene: TRBV11-2
J gene: TRBJ2-1
D gene: TRBD2
CDR3 protein: CASSSGVLAGGNFAFNEQFF
CDR3 DNA: TGTGCCAGCAGCTCGGGAGTTCTAGCGGGGGGGAATTTCGCTTTCAATGAGCAGTTCTTC

clone size: many
V gene: TRBV5-1
J gene: TRBJ2-3
D gene: TRBD2
CDR3 protein: CASSLALAGGTTNTQYF
CDR3 DNA: TGCGCCAGCAGCTTGGCCCTTGCGGGGGGGACGACAAATACGCAGTATTTT

clone size: many
V gene: TRBV20-1
J gene: TRBJ2-1
D gene: NA
CDR3 protein: CSASEPRGNSYNEQFF
CDR3 DNA: TGCAGTGCTAGTGAACCTCGGGGGAACTCCTACAATGAGCAGTTCTTC

clone size: NA
V gene: TRBV15
J gene: TRBJ2-7
D gene: NA
CDR3 protein: CATSSPRDYEQYF
CDR3 DNA: TGTGCCACCAGCAGCCCGCGCGACTACGAGCAGTACTTC

clone size: few
V gene: TRBV25-1
J gene: TRBJ2-7
D gene: TRBD2
CDR3 protein: CASSSGRAFDEQYF
CDR3 DNA: TGTGCCAGCAGCTCGGGGAGGGCGTTCGACGAGCAGTACTTC

clone size: many
V gene: TRBV9
J gene: TRBJ2-1
D gene: NA
CDR3 protein: CASSVRDISYNEQFF
CDR3 DNA: TGTGCCAGCAGCGTCCGGGACATCTCCTACAATGAGCAGTTCTTC

clone size: many
V gene: TRBV7-9
J gene: TRBJ2-3
D gene: NA
CDR3 protein: CASSRPEGGPDTQYF
CDR3 DNA: TGTGCCAGCAGCCGACCCGAGGGGGGGCCGGATACGCAGTATTTT

clone size: many
V gene: TRBV27
J gene: TRBJ2-2
D gene: NA
CDR3 protein: CASSFRLGELFF
CDR3 DNA: TGTGCCAGCAGTTTTAGACTCGGGGAGCTGTTTTTT

clone size: many
V gene: TRBV27
J gene: TRBJ2-5
D gene: NA
CDR3 protein: CASSFRDRRETQYF
CDR3 DNA: TGTGCCAGCAGTTTTCGGGACCGAAGGGAGACCCAGTACTTC

clone size: many
V gene: TRBV24-1
J gene: TRBJ2-3
D gene: TRBD2
CDR3 protein: CATSDLGGLDTDTQYF
CDR3 DNA: TGTGCCACCAGTGATTTGGGGGGACTAGATACAGATACGCAGTATTTT

clone size: NA
V gene: TRBV2
J gene: TRBJ2-2
D gene: NA
CDR3 protein: CASSVSPNTGELFF
CDR3 DNA: TGTGCCAGCAGTGTCTCACCGAACACCGGGGAGCTGTTTTTT

clone size: NA
V gene: TRBV12-3/TRBV12-4
J gene: TRBJ2-7
D gene: NA
CDR3 protein: CASKGINSYEQYF
CDR3 DNA: TGTGCCAGCAAGGGAATCAATTCCTACGAGCAGTACTTC

clone size: many
V gene: TRBV5-5
J gene: TRBJ2-1
D gene: TRBD2
CDR3 protein: CASSLQGGTTYNEQFF
CDR3 DNA: TGTGCCAGCAGCTTGCAGGGAGGGACTACTTACAATGAGCAGTTCTTC

clone size: many
V gene: TRBV20-1
J gene: TRBJ2-3
D gene: TRBD2
CDR3 protein: CSGASGGAGTDTQYF
CDR3 DNA: TGCAGCGGGGCTAGCGGGGGGGCCGGCACAGATACGCAGTATTTT

clone size: few
V gene: TRBV7-2
J gene: TRBJ2-3
D gene: TRBD2
CDR3 protein: CASSLAGTSGGLDTQYF
CDR3 DNA: TGTGCCAGCAGCTTAGCTGGGACTAGCGGGGGTTTAGATACGCAGTATTTT

clone size: NA
V gene: TRBV5-1
J gene: TRBJ2-3
D gene: NA
CDR3 protein: CASSLGSLGDTQYF
CDR3 DNA: TGCGCCAGCAGCTTGGGAAGCCTAGGCGATACGCAGTATTTT

clone size: many
V gene: TRBV28
J gene: TRBJ2-3
D gene: NA
CDR3 protein: CASKTNGEGTQYF
CDR3 DNA: TGTGCCAGCAAAACGAATGGAGAGGGTACGCAGTATTTT

clone size: few
V gene: TRBV9
J gene: TRBJ1-5
D gene: NA
CDR3 protein: CASSVGANQPQHF
CDR3 DNA: TGTGCCAGCAGCGTAGGGGCCAATCAGCCCCAGCATTTT

clone size: NA
V gene: TRBV5-1
J gene: TRBJ2-1
D gene: NA
CDR3 protein: CASSLARVAGNYNEQFF
CDR3 DNA: TGCGCCAGCAGCTTGGCGCGGGTGGCAGGGAACTACAATGAGCAGTTCTTC

clone size: many
V gene: TRBV5-1
J gene: TRBJ1-5
D gene: TRBD1
CDR3 protein: CASSREPTGAGQPQHF
CDR3 DNA: TGCGCCAGCAGCAGGGAGCCTACAGGGGCCGGTCAGCCCCAGCATTTT

clone size: many
V gene: TRBV12-3/TRBV12-4
J gene: TRBJ2-1
D gene: NA
CDR3 protein: CASSLVAVNNEQFF
CDR3 DNA: TGTGCCAGCAGTTTGGTAGCGGTTAACAATGAGCAGTTCTTC

clone size: NA
V gene: TRBV19
J gene: TRBJ2-7
D gene: NA
CDR3 protein: CASSPTGSDDYEQYF
CDR3 DNA: TGTGCCAGTAGTCCAACCGGGTCCGACGACTACGAGCAGTACTTC